This passage covers 6 T cell receptor beta chains from one sample sequenced in a study of T cell responses to AZD1222 COVID-19 vaccine (dated by TCRdb to about 2021). The method behind the library was the immunoSEQ multiplex PCR assay. TCRdb took over this immuneACCESS table, retaining in-frame rearrangements with V and J assigned. Such tables are incomplete; in checked studies, under half of the missing clones stem from an unresolved V gene, and the remainder is unexplained. Counted in this sample were some 130,000 clones; more than 85% of them appeared once. Of the sample, under 6.5% falls within the top ten clones. The label giving this sample's time point can be read as: baseline before first vaccination. The sequencing here drew on peripheral blood, taken on day 0 of AZD1222 vaccination. Receptors were obtained from an adult in good health.

In DNA form, the CDR3 reads TGTGCCAGCAGTAAGAGGACTAGCGGGAGTGATGAGCAGTTCTTC. Encoded protein: CASSKRTSGSDEQFF. This rearrangement joins TRBV2 to TRBJ2-1; 13 positions match TRBD2. CDR1 is SNHLY and CDR2 is FYNNEI in the germline V gene. The CDR3 spans 15 residues. V shed 5 bases, J shed 8 bases, and the junction held 6 bases outside the gene matches.

The rearrangement joins TRBV5-6 to TRBJ1-5; 10 bases line up with TRBD1. The germline gives CDR1 SGHDT, CDR2 YYEEEE. The CDR3 has 14 amino acids. The V gene end was trimmed by 5 bases and the J gene end by 8 bases; junction bases not matched to a gene: 7. CDR3 in DNA: TGTGCCAGCAGTTTGACAGGGGGCGTGGAGCCCCAGCATTTT. Residues: CASSLTGGVEPQHF. The entire variable domain, with the rest obtained from reference TRBV5-6 and TRBJ1-5, is as follows: DAGVTQSPTHLIKTRGQQVTLRCSPKSGHDTVSWYQQALGQGPQFIFQYYEEEERQRGNFPDRFSGHQFPNYSSELNVNALLLGDSALYLCASSLTGGVEPQHFGDGTRLSIL.

The rearrangement uses TRBV28 and TRBJ1-5; D remains unclear. The CDR3 covers 16 residues. Germline V gives CDR1 MDHEN, CDR2 SYDVKM. V dropped 2 bases and J dropped 2 bases, with 13 bases sitting between them. CDR3 DNA: TGTGCCAGCAGTTTAACAAGCGGAATTCGCAATCAGCCCCAGCATTTT. Translating gives CASSLTSGIRNQPQHF.

The rearrangement uses TRBV27 and TRBJ1-1; D may be TRBD1 (5 bases). The CDR3 spans 13 residues. CDR1 is MNHEY, CDR2 SMNVEV, per germline (reference sequence). V lost 5 bases and J 7 bases, leaving 14 bases between the germline ends. For the CDR3, the DNA is TGTGCCAGCAGTCTGGGGGTTAGTGGTGAAGCTTTCTTT. Amino acid sequence: CASSLGVSGEAFF.

J is TRBJ2-7 and V is TRBV6-5; D may match TRBD1 or TRBD2 (6 bases each). Germline values: CDR1 MNHEY, CDR2 SVGAGI. Trimming stripped 6 bases from V and 2 bases from J, with 14 bases between. This CDR3 region has 14 residues. CDR3 region: CASSRQEGPYEQYF. CDR3 sequence (DNA): TGTGCCAGCAGCCGACAGGAGGGTCCCTACGAGCAGTACTTC.

The chain has TRBV4-1 and TRBJ1-4; D not certain. Between the trimmed V and J ends, which lost 1 base and 4 bases, there was a span of 7 bases. The CDR3 runs to 14 residues. Germline V gives CDR1 MGHRA, CDR2 YSYEKL. DNA for the CDR3: TGCGCCAGCAGCCAAGGGGGAAATAATGAAAAACTGTTTTTT. It encodes CASSQGGNNEKLFF.